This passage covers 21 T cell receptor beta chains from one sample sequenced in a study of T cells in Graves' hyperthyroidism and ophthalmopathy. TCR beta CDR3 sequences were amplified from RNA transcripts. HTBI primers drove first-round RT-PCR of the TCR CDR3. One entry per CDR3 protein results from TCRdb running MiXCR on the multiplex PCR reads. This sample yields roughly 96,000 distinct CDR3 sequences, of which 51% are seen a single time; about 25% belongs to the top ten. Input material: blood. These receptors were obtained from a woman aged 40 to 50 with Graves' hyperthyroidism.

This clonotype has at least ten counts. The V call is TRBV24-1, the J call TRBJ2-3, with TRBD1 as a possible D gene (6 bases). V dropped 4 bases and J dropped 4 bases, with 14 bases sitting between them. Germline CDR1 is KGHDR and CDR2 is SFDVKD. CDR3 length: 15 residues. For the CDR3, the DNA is TGTGCCACCAGTGACCATACCACAGGGCCAGATACGCAGTATTTT. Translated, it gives CATSDHTTGPDTQYF.

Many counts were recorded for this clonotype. The CDR3 reads CASSSVAGRYEQYF. CDR3 in DNA: TGTGCCAGCAGTTCCGTAGCGGGAAGGTACGAGCAGTACTTC. The chain is built from TRBV12-3 or TRBV12-4 and TRBJ2-7; 8 bases map to TRBD2. The junction had 6 bases not matched to a gene; V was cut back by 4 bases and J by 4 bases. This CDR3 spans 14 amino acids.

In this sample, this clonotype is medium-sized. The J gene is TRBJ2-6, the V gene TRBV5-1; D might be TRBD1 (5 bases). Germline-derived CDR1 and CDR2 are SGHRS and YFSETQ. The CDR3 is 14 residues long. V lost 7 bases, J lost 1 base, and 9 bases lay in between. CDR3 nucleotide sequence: TGCGCCAGCGGCAGGGATTCTGGGGCCAACGTCCTGACTTTC. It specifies CASGRDSGANVLTF.

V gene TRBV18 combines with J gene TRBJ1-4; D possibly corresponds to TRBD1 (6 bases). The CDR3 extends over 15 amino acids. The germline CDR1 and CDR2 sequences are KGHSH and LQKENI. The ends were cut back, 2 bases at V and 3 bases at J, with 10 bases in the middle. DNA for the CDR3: TGTGCCAGCTCACCAAGAGGGGGACCTAATGAAAAACTGTTTTTT. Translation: CASSPRGGPNEKLFF.

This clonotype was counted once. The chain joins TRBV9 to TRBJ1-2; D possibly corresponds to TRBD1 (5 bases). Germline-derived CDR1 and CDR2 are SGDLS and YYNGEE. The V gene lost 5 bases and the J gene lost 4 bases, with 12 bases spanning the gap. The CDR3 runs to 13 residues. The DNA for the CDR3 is TGTGCCAGCAGTTTAGTTGGGGCCTATGGCTACACCTTC. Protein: CASSLVGAYGYTF. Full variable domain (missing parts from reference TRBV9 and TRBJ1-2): DSGVTQTPKHLITATGQRVTLRCSPRSGDLSVYWYQQSLDQGLQFLIQYYNGEERAKGNILERFSAQQFPDLHSELNLSSLELGDSALYFCASSLVGAYGYTFGSGTRLTVV.

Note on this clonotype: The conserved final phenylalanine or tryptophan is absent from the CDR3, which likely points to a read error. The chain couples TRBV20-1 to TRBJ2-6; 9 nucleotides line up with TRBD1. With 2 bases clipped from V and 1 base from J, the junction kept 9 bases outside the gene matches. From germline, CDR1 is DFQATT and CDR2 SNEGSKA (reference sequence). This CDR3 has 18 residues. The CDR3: CSARYFKGQGSGANVLTL. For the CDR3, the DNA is TGCAGTGCTAGATATTTTAAGGGACAGGGTTCTGGGGCCAACGTCCTGACTTTA.

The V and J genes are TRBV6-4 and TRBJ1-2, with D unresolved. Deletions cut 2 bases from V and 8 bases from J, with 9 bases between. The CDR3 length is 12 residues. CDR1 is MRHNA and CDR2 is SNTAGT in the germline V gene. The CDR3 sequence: CASSDRQGGYTF. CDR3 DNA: TGTGCCAGCAGTGACAGGCAAGGAGGCTACACCTTC.

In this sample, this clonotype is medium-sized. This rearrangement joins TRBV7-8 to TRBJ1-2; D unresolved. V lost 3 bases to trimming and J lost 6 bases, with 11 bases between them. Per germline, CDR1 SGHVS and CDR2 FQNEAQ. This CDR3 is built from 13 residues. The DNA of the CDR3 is TGTGCCAGCAGCTTGGATCAGGAAGATGGCTACACCTTC. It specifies CASSLDQEDGYTF. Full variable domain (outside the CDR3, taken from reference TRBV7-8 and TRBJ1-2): GAGVSQSPRYKVAKRGQDVALRCDPISGHVSLFWYQQALGQGPEFLTYFQNEAQLDKSGLPSDRFFAERPEGSVSTLKIQRTQQEDSAVYLCASSLDQEDGYTFGSGTRLTVV.

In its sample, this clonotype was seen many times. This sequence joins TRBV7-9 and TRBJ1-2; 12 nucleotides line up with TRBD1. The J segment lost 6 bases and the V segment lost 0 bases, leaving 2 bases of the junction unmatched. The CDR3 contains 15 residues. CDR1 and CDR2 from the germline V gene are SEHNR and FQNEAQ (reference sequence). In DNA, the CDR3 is TGTGCCAGCAGCTTAGCCGGGACAGGGGGCGATGGCTACACCTTC. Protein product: CASSLAGTGGDGYTF.

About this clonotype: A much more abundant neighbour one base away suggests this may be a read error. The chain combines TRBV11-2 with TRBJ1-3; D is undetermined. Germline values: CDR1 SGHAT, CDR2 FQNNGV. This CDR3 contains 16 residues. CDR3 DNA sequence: TGTGCCGGCAGCTTCATCGGGCAGCACTATGGCTACACCATATATTTT. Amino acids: CAGSFIGQHYGYTIYF.

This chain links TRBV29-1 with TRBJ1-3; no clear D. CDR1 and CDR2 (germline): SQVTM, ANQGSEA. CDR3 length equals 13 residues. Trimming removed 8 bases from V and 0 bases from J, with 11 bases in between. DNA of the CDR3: TGCAGCCAGAGCGGGAACTCTGGAAACACCATATATTTT. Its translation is CSQSGNSGNTIYF.

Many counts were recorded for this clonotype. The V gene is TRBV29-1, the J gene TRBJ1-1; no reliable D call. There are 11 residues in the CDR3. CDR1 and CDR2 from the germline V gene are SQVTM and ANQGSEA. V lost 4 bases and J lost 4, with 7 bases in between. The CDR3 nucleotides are TGCAGCGTTGCGGTTTCCACTGAAGCTTTCTTT. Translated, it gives CSVAVSTEAFF.

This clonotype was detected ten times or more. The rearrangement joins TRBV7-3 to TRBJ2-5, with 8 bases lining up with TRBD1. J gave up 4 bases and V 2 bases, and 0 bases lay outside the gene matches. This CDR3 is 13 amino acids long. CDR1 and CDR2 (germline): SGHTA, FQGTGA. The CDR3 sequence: CASSLDRGETQYF. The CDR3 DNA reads TGTGCCAGCAGCTTAGACAGGGGAGAGACCCAGTACTTC.

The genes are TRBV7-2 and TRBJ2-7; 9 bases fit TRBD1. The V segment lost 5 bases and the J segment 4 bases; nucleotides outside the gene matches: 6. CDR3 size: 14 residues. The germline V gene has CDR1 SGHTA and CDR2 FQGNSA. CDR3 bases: TGTGCCAGCAGCCCGGGACAGGGCGTTTACGAGCAGTACTTC. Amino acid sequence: CASSPGQGVYEQYF.

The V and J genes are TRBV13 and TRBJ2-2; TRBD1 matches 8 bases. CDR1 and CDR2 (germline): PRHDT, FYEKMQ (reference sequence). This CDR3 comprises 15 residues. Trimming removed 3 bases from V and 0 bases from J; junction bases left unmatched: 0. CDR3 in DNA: TGTGCCAGCAGCTTGACAGGGGCGAACACCGGGGAGCTGTTTTTT. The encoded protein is CASSLTGANTGELFF.

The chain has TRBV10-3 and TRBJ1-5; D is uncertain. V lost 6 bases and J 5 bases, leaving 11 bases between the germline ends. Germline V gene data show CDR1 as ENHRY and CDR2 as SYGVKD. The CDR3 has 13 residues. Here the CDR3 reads CAISRATYQPQHF. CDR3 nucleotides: TGTGCCATCAGCCGGGCTACCTATCAGCCCCAGCATTTT.

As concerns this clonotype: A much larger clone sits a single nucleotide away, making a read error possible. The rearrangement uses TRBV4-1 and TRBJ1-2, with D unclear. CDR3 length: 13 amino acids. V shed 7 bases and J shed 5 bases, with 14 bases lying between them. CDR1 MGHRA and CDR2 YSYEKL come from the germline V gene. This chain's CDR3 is CASNEIVPYGYTF. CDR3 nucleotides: TGCGCCAGCAACGAGATTGTGCCATATGGCTACACCTTC.

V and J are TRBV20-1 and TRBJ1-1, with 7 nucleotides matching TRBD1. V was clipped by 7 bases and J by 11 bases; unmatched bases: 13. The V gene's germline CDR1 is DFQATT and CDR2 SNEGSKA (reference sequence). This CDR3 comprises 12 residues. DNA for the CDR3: TGCAGTGTCGCACAGGGGAGGGGTTGGGCTTTCTTT. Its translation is CSVAQGRGWAFF.

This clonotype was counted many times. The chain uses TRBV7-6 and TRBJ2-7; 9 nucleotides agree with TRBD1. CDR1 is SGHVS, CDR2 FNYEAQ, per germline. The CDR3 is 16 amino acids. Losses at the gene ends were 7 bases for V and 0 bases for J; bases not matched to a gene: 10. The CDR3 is CASTPGQGWSSYEQYF. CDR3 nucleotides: TGTGCCAGCACCCCGGGACAGGGCTGGAGCTCCTACGAGCAGTACTTC. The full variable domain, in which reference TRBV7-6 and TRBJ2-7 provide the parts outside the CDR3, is GAGVSQSPRYKVTKRGQDVALRCDPISGHVSLYWYRQALGQGPEFLTYFNYEAQQDKSGLPNDRFSAERPEGSISTLTIQRTEQRDSAMYRCASTPGQGWSSYEQYFGPGTRLTVT.

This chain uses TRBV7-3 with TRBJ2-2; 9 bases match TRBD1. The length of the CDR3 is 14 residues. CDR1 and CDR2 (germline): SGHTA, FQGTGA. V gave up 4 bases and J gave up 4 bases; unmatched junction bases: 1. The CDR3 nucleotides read TGTGCCAGCAGCTCGACAGGGGGCACCGGGGAGCTGTTTTTT. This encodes CASSSTGGTGELFF.

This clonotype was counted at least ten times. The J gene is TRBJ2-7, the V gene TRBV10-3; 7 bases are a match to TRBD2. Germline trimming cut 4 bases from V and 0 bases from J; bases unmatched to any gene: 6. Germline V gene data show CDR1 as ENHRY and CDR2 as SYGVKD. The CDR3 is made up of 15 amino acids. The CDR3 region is CAISVPSGNSYEQYF. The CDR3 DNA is TGTGCCATCAGTGTCCCGAGCGGGAACTCCTACGAGCAGTACTTC.